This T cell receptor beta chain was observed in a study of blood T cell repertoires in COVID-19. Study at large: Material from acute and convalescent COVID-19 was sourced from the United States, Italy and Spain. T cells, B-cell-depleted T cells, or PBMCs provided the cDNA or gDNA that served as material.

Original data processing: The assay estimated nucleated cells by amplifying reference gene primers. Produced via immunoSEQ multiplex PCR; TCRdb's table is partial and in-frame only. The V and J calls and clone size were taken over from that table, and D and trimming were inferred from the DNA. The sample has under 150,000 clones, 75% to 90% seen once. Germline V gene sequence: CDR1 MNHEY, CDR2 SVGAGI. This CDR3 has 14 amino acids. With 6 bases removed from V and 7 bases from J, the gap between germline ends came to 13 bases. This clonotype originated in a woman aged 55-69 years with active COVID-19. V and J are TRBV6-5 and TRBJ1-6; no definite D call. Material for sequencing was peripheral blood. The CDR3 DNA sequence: TGTGCCAGCAGGGCTCAACTAGGCAATTCACCCCTCCACTTT. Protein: CASRAQLGNSPLHF.